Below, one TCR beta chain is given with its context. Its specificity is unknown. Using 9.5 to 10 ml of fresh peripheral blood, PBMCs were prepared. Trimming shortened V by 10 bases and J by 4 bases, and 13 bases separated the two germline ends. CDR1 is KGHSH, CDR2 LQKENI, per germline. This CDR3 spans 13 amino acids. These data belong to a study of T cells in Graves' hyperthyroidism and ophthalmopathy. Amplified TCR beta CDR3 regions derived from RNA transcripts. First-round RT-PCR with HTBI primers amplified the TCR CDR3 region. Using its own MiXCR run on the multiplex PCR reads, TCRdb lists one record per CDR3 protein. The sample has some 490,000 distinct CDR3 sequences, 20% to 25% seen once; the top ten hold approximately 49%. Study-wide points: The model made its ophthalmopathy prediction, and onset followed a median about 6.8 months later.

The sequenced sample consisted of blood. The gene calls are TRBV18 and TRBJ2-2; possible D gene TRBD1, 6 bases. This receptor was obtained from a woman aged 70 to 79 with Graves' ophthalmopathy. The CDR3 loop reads CATRLDSTGELFF. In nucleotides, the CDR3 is TGTGCCACCAGATTGGACAGCACCGGGGAGCTGTTTTTT.